This TCR beta chain emerged from a study of blood T cell repertoires in COVID-19. In the authors' methods: Counts of nucleated cells, estimated from reference gene primer amplification, were obtained. The method was immunoSEQ multiplex PCR; TCRdb's version includes in-frame clones alone and lacks a portion of them. V, J and clone size are taken as reported in that table, and D and trimming were inferred from the DNA itself. Seen here are over 150,000 clones, about 85% observed once, and the top ten hold roughly 1%. V was shortened by 2 bases and J by 0 bases, with 11 bases between the two germline ends. The length of the CDR3 is 16 residues. Germline V gene data show CDR1 as MNHNS and CDR2 as SASEGT.

The TCR was taken from a man in his forties with acute or convalescent COVID-19. The sample comprised peripheral blood. The chain recombines TRBV6-1 with TRBJ2-1; D may be TRBD1 (6 bases). CDR3 DNA sequence: TGTGCCAGCAGTGAATTGGCGGACAGCTCCTACAATGAGCAGTTCTTC. Protein product: CASSELADSSYNEQFF.